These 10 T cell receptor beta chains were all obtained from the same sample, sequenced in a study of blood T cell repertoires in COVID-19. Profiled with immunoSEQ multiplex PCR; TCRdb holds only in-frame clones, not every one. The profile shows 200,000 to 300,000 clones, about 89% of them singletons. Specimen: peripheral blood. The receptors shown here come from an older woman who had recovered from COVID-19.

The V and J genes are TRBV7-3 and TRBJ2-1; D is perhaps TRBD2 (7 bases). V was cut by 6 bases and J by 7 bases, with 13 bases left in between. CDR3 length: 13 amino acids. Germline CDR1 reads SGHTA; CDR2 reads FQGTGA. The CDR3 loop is CASSPRGGNEQFF. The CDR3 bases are TGTGCCAGCAGTCCCAGGGGAGGGAATGAGCAGTTCTTC.

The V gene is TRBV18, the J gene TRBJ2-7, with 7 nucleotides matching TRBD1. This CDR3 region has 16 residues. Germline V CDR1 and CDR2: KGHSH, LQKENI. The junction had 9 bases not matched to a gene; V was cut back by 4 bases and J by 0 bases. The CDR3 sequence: CASSHTGAPSSYEQYF. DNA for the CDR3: TGTGCCAGCTCACATACAGGGGCTCCTAGCTCCTACGAGCAGTACTTC.

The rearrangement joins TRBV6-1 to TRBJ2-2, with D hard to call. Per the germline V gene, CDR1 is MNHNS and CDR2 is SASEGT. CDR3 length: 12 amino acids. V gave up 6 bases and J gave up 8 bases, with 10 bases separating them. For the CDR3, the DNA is TGTGCCAGCAGCCCGAATAGAGGGGAGCTGTTTTTT. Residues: CASSPNRGELFF.

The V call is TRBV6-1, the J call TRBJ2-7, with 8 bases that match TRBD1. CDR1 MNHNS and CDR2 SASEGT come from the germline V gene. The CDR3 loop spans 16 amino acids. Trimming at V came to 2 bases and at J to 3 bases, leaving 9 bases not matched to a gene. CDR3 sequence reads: CASSESIGQGFYEQYF. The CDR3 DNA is TGTGCCAGCAGTGAATCTATTGGACAGGGATTCTACGAGCAGTACTTC.

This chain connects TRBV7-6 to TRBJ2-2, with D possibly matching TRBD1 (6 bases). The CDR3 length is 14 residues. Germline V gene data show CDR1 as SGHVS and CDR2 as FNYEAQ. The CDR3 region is CAIRVRGSTGELFF. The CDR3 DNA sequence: TGTGCAATCCGGGTCAGGGGCTCCACCGGGGAGCTGTTTTTT.

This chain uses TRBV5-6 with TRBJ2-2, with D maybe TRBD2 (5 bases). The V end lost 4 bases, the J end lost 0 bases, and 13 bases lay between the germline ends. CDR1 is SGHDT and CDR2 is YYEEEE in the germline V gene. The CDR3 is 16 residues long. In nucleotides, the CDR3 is TGTGCCAGCAGCCTCCTCGGGGTGGCGAACACCGGGGAGCTGTTTTTT. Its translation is CASSLLGVANTGELFF.

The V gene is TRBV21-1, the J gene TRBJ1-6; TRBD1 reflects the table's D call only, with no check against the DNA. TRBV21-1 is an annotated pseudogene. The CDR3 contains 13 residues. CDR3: CASSGDSGSPLHF. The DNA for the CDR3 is TGTGCCAGCAGCGGGGACAGCGGTTCACCCCTCCACTTT.

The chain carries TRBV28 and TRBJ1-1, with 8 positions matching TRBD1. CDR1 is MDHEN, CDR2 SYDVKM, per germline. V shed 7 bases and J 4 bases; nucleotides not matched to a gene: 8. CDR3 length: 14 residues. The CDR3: CASTSRQGSTEAFF. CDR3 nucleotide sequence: TGTGCCAGCACCTCTCGACAGGGGAGCACTGAAGCTTTCTTT.

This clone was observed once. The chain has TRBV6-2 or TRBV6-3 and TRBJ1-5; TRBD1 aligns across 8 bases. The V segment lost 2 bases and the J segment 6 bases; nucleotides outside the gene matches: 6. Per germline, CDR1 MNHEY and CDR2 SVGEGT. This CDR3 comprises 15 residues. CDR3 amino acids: CASSYQTGGGQPQHF. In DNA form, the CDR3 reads TGTGCCAGCAGTTACCAAACAGGGGGTGGTCAGCCCCAGCATTTT.

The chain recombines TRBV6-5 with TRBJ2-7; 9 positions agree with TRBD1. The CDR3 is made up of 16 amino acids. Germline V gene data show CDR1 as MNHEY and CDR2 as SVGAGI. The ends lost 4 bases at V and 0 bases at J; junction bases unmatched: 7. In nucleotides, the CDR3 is TGTGCCAGCAGTTCCCTAACAGGGGGCACCTCCTACGAGCAGTACTTC. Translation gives CASSSLTGGTSYEQYF.